What follows describes a single T cell receptor (beta chain). The antigen is unknown. It was approximately 10 milliliters of peripheral blood that were drawn from each donor. Per-sample PBMC isolation yielded at least 7 million cells. The entry originates in a study of blood T cells in healthy people across ages. Study findings and constraints: Among T cells, TCR beta diversity per million cells dropped roughly linearly as age rose.

CDR3 length equals 14 residues. CDR1 DFQATT and CDR2 SNEGSKA come from the germline V gene (reference sequence). J gave up 4 bases and V 3 bases, and 5 bases lay outside the gene matches. A sample-barcoded 5' primer and a J-beta primer mix were used in a second PCR of about 7 to 12 cycles. CDR3-containing paired-end reads numbering at least 2.5 million came from each sample. TCRdb independently ran MiXCR on the 5' RACE reads; one entry per CDR3 protein. The sample consists of around 1,700,000 distinct CDR3 sequences, approximately 30% of them appearing once. J is TRBJ2-3 and V is TRBV20-1; the match to TRBD1 covers 9 bases. Sequenced input: blood. This receptor was identified in a young woman in good health. Written as DNA, the CDR3 is TGCAGTGCTAGTAGGGGACAGGGTCCAGATACGCAGTATTTT. This sequence encodes CSASRGQGPDTQYF.